This is a list of T cell receptor beta chains from one sample in a study of blood T cell repertoires in COVID-19. Profiled with immunoSEQ multiplex PCR; TCRdb holds only in-frame clones, not every one. The table shows some 70,000 clones, with around 86% occurring only once. The sequenced sample was peripheral blood. These receptors were collected from a man aged 30 to 45 with acute or convalescent COVID-19. Each CDR3 is given with its conserved first and last residue. D genes are given only for firm matches. Size is omitted from some rows. Given values are once, few, many or a class for expanded clones.

TRBJ1-5 | TRBV4-1 | NA | NA | TGCGCCAGCAGCCAAGATCGGGGTCAGCCCCAGCATTTT | CASSQDRGQPQHF
TRBJ1-6 | TRBV6-1 | NA | NA | TGTGCCAGCAGTGAAGAAATTAAGCAGGGAAGATCACCCCTCCACTTT | CASSEEIKQGRSPLHF
TRBJ1-4 | TRBV7-9 | NA | NA | TGTGCCAGCAGCCCACAGGAGAAGGTTGAAAAACTGTTTTTT | CASSPQEKVEKLFF
TRBJ2-3 | TRBV28 | NA | TRBD2 | TGTGCCAGCAGTGCGGAAGCGGGAGGGCTGAATACGCAGTATTTT | CASSAEAGGLNTQYF
TRBJ2-1 | TRBV7-2 | NA | TRBD2 | TGTGCCAGCGCCACCCCCACTAGCGGAGTGGGGGGGGAGCAGTTCTTC | CASATPTSGVGGEQFF
TRBJ1-2 | TRBV27 | once | TRBD1 | TGTGCCAGCAGTTTTCAGGGGGCGATGGGGTATGGCTACACCTTC | CASSFQGAMGYGYTF
TRBJ1-2 | TRBV30 | once | TRBD1 | TGTGCCTGGGGGGACAGGACTAACTATGGCTACACCTTC | CAWGDRTNYGYTF
TRBJ1-5 | TRBV25-1 | NA | TRBD1 | TGTGCCAGCCAGGACAGGGCCGGGCAGCCCCAGCATTTT | CASQDRAGQPQHF
TRBJ1-3 | TRBV5-1 | NA | NA | TGCGCCAGCAGCTTGGCCGGGGGGTTATCTGGAAACACCATATATTTT | CASSLAGGLSGNTIYF
TRBJ1-2 | TRBV2 | NA | NA | TGTGCCAGCAGTGGGGTTTTGGGGCAGGGGATCTATGGCTACACCTTC | CASSGVLGQGIYGYTF
TRBJ1-5 | TRBV19 | NA | NA | TGTGCCAGTGCAGGGAATAGCAATCAGCCCCAGCATTTT | CASAGNSNQPQHF
TRBJ1-6 | TRBV6-5 | NA | NA | TGTGCCAGCAGTTACTCGAAACAGGGTTATTCACCCCTCCACTTT | CASSYSKQGYSPLHF
TRBJ2-1 | TRBV7-3 | NA | NA | TGTGCCAGCAGCCTTAGCAACCGGAATTACGAGCCTTTGAGCGATGAGCAGTTCTTC | CASSLSNRNYEPLSDEQFF
TRBJ2-7 | TRBV7-9 | once | TRBD1 | TGTGCCAGCAGCTTAGCGCTGGGGACAGATTTCTACGAGCAGTACTTC | CASSLALGTDFYEQYF